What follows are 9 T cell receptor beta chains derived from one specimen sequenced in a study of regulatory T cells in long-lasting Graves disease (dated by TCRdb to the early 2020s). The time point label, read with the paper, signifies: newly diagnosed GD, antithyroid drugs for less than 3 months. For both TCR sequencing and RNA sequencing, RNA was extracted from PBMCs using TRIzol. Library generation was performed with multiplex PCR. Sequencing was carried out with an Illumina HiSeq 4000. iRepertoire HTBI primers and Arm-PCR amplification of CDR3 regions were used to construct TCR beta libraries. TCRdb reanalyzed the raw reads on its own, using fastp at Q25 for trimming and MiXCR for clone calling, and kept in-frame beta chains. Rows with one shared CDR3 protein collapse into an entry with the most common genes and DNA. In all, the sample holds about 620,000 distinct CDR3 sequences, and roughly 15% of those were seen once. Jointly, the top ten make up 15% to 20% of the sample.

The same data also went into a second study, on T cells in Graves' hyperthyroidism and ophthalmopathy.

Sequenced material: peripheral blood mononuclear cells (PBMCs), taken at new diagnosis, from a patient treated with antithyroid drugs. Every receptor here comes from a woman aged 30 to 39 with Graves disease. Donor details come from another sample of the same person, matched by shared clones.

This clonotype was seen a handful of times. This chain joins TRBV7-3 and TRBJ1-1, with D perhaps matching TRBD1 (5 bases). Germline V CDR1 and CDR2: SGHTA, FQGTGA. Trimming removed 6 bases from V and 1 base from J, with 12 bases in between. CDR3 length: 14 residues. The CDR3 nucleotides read TGTGCCAGCAGGGGGGACCCCAAGAACACTGAAGCTTTCTTT. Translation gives CASRGDPKNTEAFF.

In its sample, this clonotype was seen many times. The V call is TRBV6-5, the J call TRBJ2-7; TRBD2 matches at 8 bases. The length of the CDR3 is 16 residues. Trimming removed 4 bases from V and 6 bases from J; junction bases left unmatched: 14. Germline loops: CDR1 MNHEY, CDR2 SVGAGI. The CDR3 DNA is TGTGCCAGCAGTTCAGCCGGACTAGCCATACTCGGCGAGCAGTACTTC. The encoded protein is CASSSAGLAILGEQYF.

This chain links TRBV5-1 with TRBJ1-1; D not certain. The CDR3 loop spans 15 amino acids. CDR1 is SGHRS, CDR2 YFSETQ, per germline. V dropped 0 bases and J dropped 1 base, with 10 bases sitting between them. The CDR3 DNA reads TGCGCCAGCAGCTTGGTTTACGGAACGAACACTGAAGCTTTCTTT. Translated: CASSLVYGTNTEAFF. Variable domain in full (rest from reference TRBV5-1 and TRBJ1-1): KAGVTQTPRYLIKTRGQQVTLSCSPISGHRSVSWYQQTPGQGLQFLFEYFSETQRNKGNFPGRFSGRQFSNSRSEMNVSTLELGDSALYLCASSLVYGTNTEAFFGQGTRLTVV.

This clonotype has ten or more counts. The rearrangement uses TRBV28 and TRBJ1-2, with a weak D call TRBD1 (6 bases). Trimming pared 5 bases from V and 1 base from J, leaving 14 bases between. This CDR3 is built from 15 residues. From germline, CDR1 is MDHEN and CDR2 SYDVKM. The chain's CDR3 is CASSPRDTVNYGYTF. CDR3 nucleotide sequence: TGTGCCAGCAGTCCCAGGGACACAGTTAACTATGGCTACACCTTC.

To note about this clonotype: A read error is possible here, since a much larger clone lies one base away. The CDR3 sequence is CASSLEPIGTGGDEQYF. In nucleotides, the CDR3 is TGCGCCAGCAGCTTGGAACCCATCGGGACAGGGGGCGACGAGCAGTACTTC. The chain employs TRBV5-5 and TRBJ2-7; 12 nucleotides line up with TRBD1. This CDR3 has 17 amino acids. Per the germline V gene, CDR1 is SGHKS and CDR2 is YYEKEE (reference sequence).

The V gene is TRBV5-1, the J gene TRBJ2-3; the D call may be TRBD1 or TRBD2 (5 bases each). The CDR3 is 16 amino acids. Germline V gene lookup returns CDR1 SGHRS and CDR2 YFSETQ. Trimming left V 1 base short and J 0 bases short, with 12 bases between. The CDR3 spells CASSLRGPASTDTQYF. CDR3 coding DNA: TGCGCCAGCAGCTTGCGGGGACCGGCTAGCACAGATACGCAGTATTTT.

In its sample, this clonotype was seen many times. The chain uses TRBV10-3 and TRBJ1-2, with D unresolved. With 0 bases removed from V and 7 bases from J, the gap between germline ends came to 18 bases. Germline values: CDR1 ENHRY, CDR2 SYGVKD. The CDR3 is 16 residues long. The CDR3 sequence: CAISESAAPGRGGYTF. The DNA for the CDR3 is TGTGCCATCAGTGAGTCGGCCGCGCCCGGACGTGGTGGCTACACCTTC.

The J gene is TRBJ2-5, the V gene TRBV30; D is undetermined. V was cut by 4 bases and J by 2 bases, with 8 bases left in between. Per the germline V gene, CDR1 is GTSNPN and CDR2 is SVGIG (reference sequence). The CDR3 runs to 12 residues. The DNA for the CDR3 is TGTGCCTGGAATGTGGCGCAAGAGACCCAGTACTTC. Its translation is CAWNVAQETQYF.

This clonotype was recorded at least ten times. CDR3 loop: CATSDQTWDQETQYF. The CDR3 DNA is TGTGCCACCAGTGACCAAACATGGGACCAAGAGACCCAGTACTTC. The chain joins TRBV24-1 to TRBJ2-5; no definite D call. Trimming left V 4 bases short and J 0 bases short, with 11 bases between. The germline V gene encodes CDR1 KGHDR and CDR2 SFDVKD. The CDR3 extends over 15 amino acids.